This T cell receptor (beta chain) originates from a study of T cell changes during pregnancy in multiple sclerosis. Produced via immunoSEQ multiplex PCR; TCRdb's table is partial and in-frame only. The table has some 31,000 clones, roughly nine tenths seen once; the top ten hold roughly 0.41%. This CDR3 is built from 14 residues. J gave up 0 bases and V 7 bases, and 8 bases lay outside the gene matches. CDR1 is SQVTM, CDR2 ANQGSEA, per germline. The chain is built from TRBV29-1 and TRBJ1-1; TRBD1 agrees at 7 bases. This clonotype was obtained from a female donor in good health, enrolled as a control in a pregnancy study. The sample consisted of CD4+ T cells from peripheral blood mononuclear cells, taken in the second trimester of pregnancy. The CDR3 DNA sequence: TGCAGCGGCCAGACAGGGACCTTGAACACTGAAGCTTTCTTT. Amino acids: CSGQTGTLNTEAFF. Variable domain in full (rest from reference TRBV29-1 and TRBJ1-1): SAVISQKPSRDICQRGTSLTIQCQVDSQVTMMFWYRQQPGQSLTLIATANQGSEATYESGFVIDKFPISRPNLTFSTLTVSNMSPEDSSIYLCSGQTGTLNTEAFFGQGTRLTVV.